These 27 T cell receptor beta chains were all obtained from the same sample, sequenced in a study of T cells in Graves' hyperthyroidism and ophthalmopathy. Amplified regions were TCR beta CDR3 sequences from RNA transcripts. The TCR CDR3 first-round RT-PCR relied on the HTBI primer set. TCRdb reprocessed the multiplex PCR reads via MiXCR and lists one record per CDR3 protein. The sample consists of 700,000 to 850,000 distinct CDR3 sequences, under 45% of them appearing once. Specimen: blood. The receptors here all came from a woman aged 40 to 50 with Graves' hyperthyroidism.

This clonotype was observed at least ten times. The rearrangement uses TRBV28 and TRBJ1-6, with 9 bases lining up with TRBD1. After removal of 3 bases from V and 7 bases from J, the junction contained 4 bases not matched to a gene. Per the germline V gene, CDR1 is MDHEN and CDR2 is SYDVKM. The CDR3 covers 15 residues. The CDR3 coding sequence is TGTGCCAGCAGTTTGGGACAGGGTGGAAATTCACCCCTCCACTTT. Its protein product is CASSLGQGGNSPLHF.

This clonotype was detected ten times or more. The V call is TRBV20-1, the J call TRBJ1-1, with 7 bases fitting TRBD1. Trimming took 3 bases from V and 5 from J; bases not matched to a gene: 6. Germline V lookup: CDR1 DFQATT, CDR2 SNEGSKA (reference sequence). CDR3 length: 13 residues. The CDR3 protein is CSARVRGETEAFF. The CDR3 bases are TGCAGTGCTAGGGTCAGGGGGGAGACTGAAGCTTTCTTT.

This clonotype was observed many times. V is TRBV12-3 or TRBV12-4 and J is TRBJ1-3; 8 positions match TRBD1. With V trimmed by 4 bases and J by 4 bases, 3 bases remained unmatched. The CDR3 consists of 14 residues. Written as DNA, the CDR3 is TGTGCCAGCAGTTACAGGGGGGTCGGAAACACCATATATTTT. It specifies CASSYRGVGNTIYF.

The chain combines TRBV20-1 with TRBJ2-7, with 10 bases aligning to TRBD1. Looked up from germline, CDR1 is DFQATT and CDR2 is SNEGSKA (reference sequence). J lost 3 bases, V lost 1 base, and 15 bases had no gene match. This CDR3 is 18 amino acids long. CDR3 sequence: CSARGGRSSGTGVYEQYF. For the CDR3, the DNA is TGCAGTGCTAGAGGGGGGCGGTCATCCGGGACAGGGGTCTACGAGCAGTACTTC.

Note on this clonotype: With a much larger clone just one base away, this may be a read error. The V and J genes are TRBV11-2 and TRBJ2-7; a possible D gene is TRBD2 (6 bases). This CDR3 region has 13 residues. Germline lookup yields CDR1 SGHAT and CDR2 FQNNGV. The CDR3: CASSPSLDYGQYF. The CDR3 DNA reads TGTGCCAGCAGCCCAAGTCTGGACTACGGGCAGTACTTC.

Of note for this clonotype: A much larger clone differs by one base, so this may be a read error. Here the CDR3 omits its conserved ending phenylalanine or tryptophan, so a read error is the likely source. This sequence joins TRBV10-3 and TRBJ1-2, with TRBD1 matching 7 bases. Germline V gene data show CDR1 as ENHRY and CDR2 as SYGVKD. The CDR3 is 12 amino acids. The CDR3, as DNA: TGTGCCAGCAGTCCGACAGGGACTCTCTACACCCTC. Protein: CASSPTGTLYTL.

The CDR3 spells CASSQVSGRTNSPLHF. Here the CDR3 DNA reads TGTGCCAGCAGCCAAGTTTCGGGACGGACTAATTCACCCCTCCACTTT. The gene calls are TRBV9 and TRBJ1-6; a possible D gene is TRBD1 (5 bases). Trimming took 4 bases from V and 6 from J, leaving 17 bases between them. The CDR3 covers 16 residues. Looked up from germline, CDR1 is SGDLS and CDR2 is YYNGEE.

The rearrangement joins TRBV7-2 to TRBJ2-7, with D perhaps being TRBD1 or TRBD2 (5 bases each). Germline V gene sequence: CDR1 SGHTA, CDR2 FQGNSA. V gave up 1 base and J gave up 3 bases, with 16 bases separating them. The CDR3 has 16 amino acids. Here the CDR3 DNA reads TGTGCCAGCAGCTTAGGGGTTTGGGCAGGGAGCTACGAGCAGTACTTC. Translation: CASSLGVWAGSYEQYF.

The V and J genes are TRBV2 and TRBJ2-7; the D gene is possibly TRBD2 (5 bases). Trimming shortened V by 6 bases and J by 1 base, and 16 bases separated the two germline ends. This CDR3 region has 15 residues. Per the germline V gene, CDR1 is SNHLY and CDR2 is FYNNEI. The CDR3 DNA is TGTGCCAGCAGGCTCCCGGGGTTTGGATCCTACGAGCAGTACTTC. It is translated as CASRLPGFGSYEQYF.

This clonotype showed up many times. V is TRBV25-1 and J is TRBJ1-2; the D gene is possibly TRBD1 (5 bases). The germline gives CDR1 MGHDK, CDR2 SYGVNS. The CDR3 totals 13 residues. Trimming pared 4 bases from V and 6 bases from J, leaving 12 bases between. The CDR3 nucleotides are TGTGCCAGCAGTGTGGGACGGGGAGATGGCTACACCTTC. This sequence encodes CASSVGRGDGYTF.

This clonotype was picked up many times. The chain links TRBV29-1 to TRBJ2-5; 10 nucleotides match TRBD2. Looked up from germline, CDR1 is SQVTM and CDR2 is ANQGSEA. The junction had 7 bases not matched to a gene; V was cut back by 5 bases and J by 1 base. The CDR3 is made up of 15 amino acids. CDR3 loop: CSVTASGGSQETQYF. The CDR3 coding sequence is TGCAGCGTTACGGCTAGCGGGGGTTCCCAAGAGACCCAGTACTTC.

The V gene is TRBV5-1, the J gene TRBJ1-6; D uncertain. The V end lost 2 bases, the J end lost 10 bases, and 19 bases lay between the germline ends. Germline V gene sequence: CDR1 SGHRS, CDR2 YFSETQ. CDR3 length: 16 amino acids. The CDR3, as DNA: TGCGCCAGCAGCTTTTCCCCCGCCGGTATGGAGTCACCCCTCCACTTT. Its translation is CASSFSPAGMESPLHF.

This clonotype was recorded many times. This chain joins TRBV7-2 and TRBJ1-1; D remains ambiguous. V gave up 4 bases and J gave up 2 bases, with 5 bases separating them. This CDR3 is built from 12 residues. Germline CDR1 SGHTA, CDR2 FQGNSA. CDR3 amino acids: CASSSPNTEAFF. CDR3 nucleotides: TGTGCCAGCAGCTCCCCTAACACTGAAGCTTTCTTT.

This clonotype was observed at least ten times. CDR3: CASSSPPGTGANVLTF. DNA for the CDR3: TGTGCCAGCAGCTCGCCCCCAGGGACTGGGGCCAACGTCCTGACTTTC. The chain carries TRBV7-3 and TRBJ2-6, with TRBD1 as a possible D gene (5 bases). From germline, CDR1 is SGHTA and CDR2 FQGTGA. V lost 4 bases, J lost 2 bases, and 12 bases lay in between. CDR3 size: 16 residues.

This chain uses TRBV5-4 with TRBJ2-7; TRBD1 matches at 7 bases. Germline-derived CDR1 and CDR2 are SGHNT and YYREEE (reference sequence). V shed 1 base, J shed 6 bases, and the junction held 4 bases outside the gene matches. This CDR3 region has 13 residues. The CDR3 DNA reads TGTGCCAGCAGCTTGCCTGACAGGGCCGAGCAGTACTTC. Translated: CASSLPDRAEQYF.

Notes on this clonotype: Given the absence of the conserved phenylalanine or tryptophan at the CDR3 end, a read error is likely. This sequence joins TRBV6-5 and TRBJ2-7, with 10 bases identical to TRBD2. The CDR3 totals 13 residues. Germline V gives CDR1 MNHEY, CDR2 SVGAGI. The trim removed 6 bases at V and 3 bases at J, leaving 2 bases unmatched. The CDR3, as DNA: TGTGCCAGCAGCCGGACTAGCGGCTACGAGCAGTACCTC. Its protein product is CASSRTSGYEQYL.

To note about this clonotype: This may stem from a read error, because a much larger clone lies one nucleotide away. V usage is TRBV20-1 and J usage is TRBJ2-7; D remains unclear. V lost 6 bases and J 0 bases, leaving 12 bases between the germline ends. This CDR3 is 13 amino acids long. Germline CDR1 is DFQATT and CDR2 is SNEGSKA (reference sequence). CDR3 sequence: CSAYGWSSYEQYF. In nucleotides, the CDR3 is TGCAGTGCGTATGGATGGTCCTCCTACGAGCAGTACTTC.

Of note for this clonotype: This may stem from a read error, because a much larger clone lies one nucleotide away. The rearrangement uses TRBV7-9 and TRBJ2-5; tentatively, D is TRBD1 or TRBD2 (5 bases each). The germline V gene encodes CDR1 SEHNR and CDR2 FQNEAQ (reference sequence). The CDR3 spans 16 residues. V was pared by 5 bases and J by 4 bases, with 20 bases between. The CDR3: CASSPTLMGVGETQYF. CDR3 coding DNA: TGTGCCAGCAGCCCCACCTTGATGGGGGTTGGAGAGACCCAGTACTTC.

In its sample, this clonotype was seen many times. The CDR3 region is CASSSRDRGPVIETQYF. For the CDR3, the DNA is TGTGCCAGCAGCTCCCGGGACAGGGGTCCGGTCATAGAGACCCAGTACTTC. The chain links TRBV7-2 to TRBJ2-5; 10 bases are shared with TRBD1. CDR1 and CDR2 (germline): SGHTA, FQGNSA. Losses at the gene ends were 4 bases for V and 4 bases for J; bases not matched to a gene: 12. The CDR3 spans 17 residues.

The chain is built from TRBV2 and TRBJ1-5, with TRBD1 as a possible D gene (6 bases). The length of the CDR3 is 16 residues. The germline V gene encodes CDR1 SNHLY and CDR2 FYNNEI. Trimming took off 6 bases at V and 3 bases at J, with 18 bases between the two ends. The DNA of the CDR3 is TGTGCCAGCAGGCGGGGGGCCGGGGCCGCCAATCAGCCCCAGCATTTT. It specifies CASRRGAGAANQPQHF. Filled out from reference TRBV2 and TRBJ1-5, the complete variable domain reads EPEVTQTPSHQVTQMGQEVILRCVPISNHLYFYWYRQILGQKVEFLVSFYNNEISEKSEIFDDQFSVERPDGSNFTLKIRSTKLEDSAMYFCASRRGAGAANQPQHFGDGTRLSIL.

Worth noting for this clonotype: Given a much more abundant clone one base away, this may be a read error. The chain couples TRBV11-2 to TRBJ2-7; no clear D. The CDR3 has 15 residues. Looked up from germline, CDR1 is SGHAT and CDR2 is FQNNGV. The CDR3 bases are TGTGCCAGCAGCCCCCTGCTCGGTCCAGCCTACGAGCGGTACTTC. It specifies CASSPLLGPAYERYF.

This clonotype was counted between two and nine times. The chain joins TRBV12-3 or TRBV12-4 to TRBJ1-1; D is uncertain. CDR3 length equals 14 residues. V lost 6 bases to trimming and J lost 0 bases, with 11 bases between them. CDR3 coding DNA: TGTGCCAGCAGGCCAGTAGAATTGAACACTGAAGCTTTCTTT. It translates to CASRPVELNTEAFF.

As to this clonotype: The junction departs from germline at one end; a sequencing error may be responsible. The chain uses TRBV11-2 and TRBJ2-7, with unresolved D. This CDR3 has 11 amino acids. Germline loops: CDR1 SGHAT, CDR2 FQNNGV. The CDR3 DNA reads as TGTGCCAGCAGCCAAAATTACGGGCAGTACTTC. This sequence encodes CASSQNYGQYF. The complete variable domain, with remaining parts taken from reference TRBV11-2 and TRBJ2-7, reads EAGVAQSPRYKIIEKRQSVAFWCNPISGHATLYWYQQILGQGPKLLIQFQNNGVVDDSQLPKDRFSAERLKGVDSTLKIQPAKLEDSAVYLCASSQNYGQYFGPGTRLTVT.

The table lists this clonotype with a count of one. The chain combines TRBV29-1 with TRBJ1-5, with D possibly being TRBD1 (5 bases). In germline, CDR1 is SQVTM, CDR2 ANQGSEA. Trimming shortened V by 4 bases and J by 9 bases, and 16 bases separated the two germline ends. The CDR3 is made up of 13 amino acids. CDR3 loop: CSVVAGTIRPQHF. CDR3 DNA sequence: TGCAGCGTTGTGGCAGGGACGATACGGCCCCAGCATTTT.

This clonotype occurred many times. The chain links TRBV24-1 to TRBJ1-5; maybe TRBD1 (5 bases). In germline, CDR1 is KGHDR, CDR2 SFDVKD. The CDR3 loop spans 16 amino acids. The CDR3 nucleotides are TGTGAACATTTGTTCCCGCGGGGCGGCCGCAATCAGCCCCAGCATTTT. This encodes CEHLFPRGGRNQPQHF.

V gene TRBV20-1 combines with J gene TRBJ2-6; D gene ambiguous. The CDR3 length is 15 residues. Trimming cost V 3 bases and J 0 bases, with 9 bases left between them. CDR1 is DFQATT and CDR2 is SNEGSKA in the germline V gene (reference sequence). The chain's CDR3 is CSASYWNSGANVLTF. In nucleotides, the CDR3 is TGCAGTGCTAGCTATTGGAACTCTGGGGCCAACGTCCTGACTTTC.

The chain joins TRBV20-1 to TRBJ1-2; D gene unclear. CDR1 DFQATT and CDR2 SNEGSKA come from the germline V gene (reference sequence). V was cut by 6 bases and J by 7 bases, with 33 bases left in between. This CDR3 region has 18 residues. CDR3 bases: TGCAGTGCCCTAGACGGGCCAGAGGAGCACTTATCAATTAGTGGCTACACCTTC. This codes for CSALDGPEEHLSISGYTF.